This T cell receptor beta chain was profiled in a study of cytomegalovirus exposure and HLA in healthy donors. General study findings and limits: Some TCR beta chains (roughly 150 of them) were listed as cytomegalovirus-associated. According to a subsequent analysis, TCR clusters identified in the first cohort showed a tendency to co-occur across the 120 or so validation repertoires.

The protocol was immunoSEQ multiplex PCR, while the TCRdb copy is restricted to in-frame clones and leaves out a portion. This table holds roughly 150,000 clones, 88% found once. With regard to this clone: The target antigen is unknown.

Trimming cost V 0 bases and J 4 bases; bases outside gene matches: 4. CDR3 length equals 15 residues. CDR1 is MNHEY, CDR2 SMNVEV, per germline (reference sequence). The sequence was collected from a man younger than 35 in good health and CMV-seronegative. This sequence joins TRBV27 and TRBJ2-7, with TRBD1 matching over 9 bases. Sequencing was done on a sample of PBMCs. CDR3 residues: CASSLSGTGKYEQYF. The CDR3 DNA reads TGTGCCAGCAGTTTATCCGGGACAGGGAAGTACGAGCAGTACTTC.